These T cell receptor beta chains were read from a single sample in a study of blood T cell repertoires in COVID-19. Profiled with immunoSEQ multiplex PCR; TCRdb holds only in-frame clones, not every one. The repertoire includes about 260,000 clones, 88% of them detected once, and roughly 10% sits in the top ten. Sequencing was done on a sample of peripheral blood. The source of these receptors is a woman in her sixties or seventies with COVID-19, enrolled during active disease. Both conserved end residues are trimmed from each CDR3. The order of the fields is J gene, V gene, CDR3 protein.

TRBJ2-7	TRBV25-1	ASSEYREQY
TRBJ1-2	TRBV19	ASSTPVYGYT
TRBJ2-3	TRBV7-3	ASSLIMGLAGGTQY
TRBJ2-3	TRBV3-1/TRBV3-2	ASSQGRRGSRTDTQY
TRBJ1-2	TRBV4-1	ASSQGTAASGYT
TRBJ2-5	TRBV11-3	ASSLEWGLAGQETQY
TRBJ2-1	TRBV4-1	ASSQSEAFPYNEQF
TRBJ1-5	TRBV30	AWGAGGRFQPQH
TRBJ1-1	TRBV3-1/TRBV3-2	ASSQGTEFEAF
TRBJ2-5	TRBV4-1	ASSPRDSSETQY
TRBJ1-2	TRBV12-5	ASGLTGYT
TRBJ1-1	TRBV18	ASSDRVTEAF
TRBJ2-3	TRBV10-1	ASSESLAASTDTQY
TRBJ2-1	TRBV4-1	ASSQGGTSGRAGQF
TRBJ2-5	TRBV9	ASSVVVFQETQY
TRBJ1-2	TRBV5-5	ASSFTSGPGGYT
TRBJ1-2	TRBV5-4	ASSLKRTGGVYGYT
TRBJ2-3	TRBV11-1	ASSLRVSGSTDTQY
TRBJ2-7	TRBV28	ASSFTRTGVREQY
TRBJ2-3	TRBV5-4	ASSLTLAGAVDTQY
TRBJ1-4	TRBV2	ASRTGTWGEKLF
TRBJ2-3	TRBV7-2	ASQLAGTDTQY
TRBJ2-5	TRBV10-3	AILTSGSFAETQY
TRBJ1-2	TRBV28	ASTTGQGTIGYT
TRBJ2-7	TRBV21-1	ASSMDRGRGEQY
TRBJ2-3	TRBV5-1	ATRRDGSDTQY
TRBJ1-2	TRBV7-6	ASSSTGGGQAENYGYT
TRBJ2-2	TRBV6-6	ASSYGTGRTGELF
TRBJ2-7	TRBV27	ATRAGGSYEQY
TRBJ1-1	TRBV5-1	ASSLVGENTEAF
TRBJ2-1	TRBV29-1	SVASDNEQF
TRBJ2-6	TRBV27	ASSSDSPVGLTNSGANVLT
TRBJ2-2	TRBV5-4	ASSLDLGGGNTGELF
TRBJ1-4	TRBV27	ASSPQSGTGREKLF
TRBJ2-7	TRBV5-5	ASSYRGTSVYEQY
TRBJ1-1	TRBV5-1	ASREGTALRTEAF
TRBJ2-1	TRBV19	ASSIGVAVSYNEQF
TRBJ2-1	TRBV5-4	ASSSILRTSGRQTYNEQF
TRBJ2-1	TRBV28	ASSSQRVFYNEQF
TRBJ2-3	TRBV5-1	ASSRWTGAGTDTQY
TRBJ2-1	TRBV27	ASRPTMTSAYNEQF
TRBJ1-5	TRBV20-1	SASVEGGQPQH